Listed below are T cell receptor beta chains from one sample, sequenced in a study of CD8+ T cells in alopecia areata. Profiled with immunoSEQ multiplex PCR; TCRdb holds only in-frame clones, not every one. The sample records 150,000 to 200,000 clones, 60% being singletons. Sequencing used CD4+ T cells sorted from blood, obtained at week 24, from a patient treated with tofacitinib. The receptor source for this set is a human donor with alopecia areata. The CDR3 runs from the conserved cysteine through the conserved F or W. Fields, in order: D gene, clone size, J gene, V gene, CDR3 protein, CDR3 DNA. D genes are given only for firm matches. Clone size is given for some rows only: seen once, a few or many times, or a class if the clone is expanded.

d_call: -; clone_size: few; j_call: TRBJ1-1; v_call: TRBV6-5; cdr3_aa: CASSYSATGNTEAFF; cdr3_nt: TGTGCCAGCAGTTACTCGGCGACAGGGAACACTGAAGCTTTCTTT
d_call: TRBD1; clone_size: -; j_call: TRBJ2-1; v_call: TRBV7-2; cdr3_aa: CASSSGQEPANEQFF; cdr3_nt: TGTGCCAGCAGCTCGGGACAGGAACCCGCCAATGAGCAGTTCTTC
d_call: -; clone_size: -; j_call: TRBJ2-5; v_call: TRBV4-3; cdr3_aa: CASSQDMAQETQYF; cdr3_nt: TGCGCCAGCAGCCAAGACATGGCGCAAGAGACCCAGTACTTC
d_call: -; clone_size: -; j_call: TRBJ2-3; v_call: TRBV14; cdr3_aa: CASSQDLRPDTQYF; cdr3_nt: TGTGCCAGCAGCCAAGATCTGCGACCAGATACGCAGTATTTT
d_call: -; clone_size: few; j_call: TRBJ1-2; v_call: TRBV7-9; cdr3_aa: CAAAERNYGYTF; cdr3_nt: TGTGCAGCGGCAGAGCGTAACTATGGCTACACCTTC
d_call: -; clone_size: few; j_call: TRBJ1-2; v_call: TRBV27; cdr3_aa: CASSLSDSRQYGYTF; cdr3_nt: TGTGCCAGCAGTTTATCGGACAGCAGGCAGTATGGCTACACCTTC
d_call: -; clone_size: once; j_call: TRBJ1-2; v_call: TRBV28; cdr3_aa: CASSLGTSRPYGYTF; cdr3_nt: TGTGCCAGCAGTTTAGGGACCAGCCGACCCTATGGCTACACCTTC
d_call: TRBD1; clone_size: -; j_call: TRBJ1-1; v_call: TRBV7-2; cdr3_aa: CASSLDTGANTEAFF; cdr3_nt: TGTGCCAGCAGCTTAGATACAGGGGCGAACACTGAAGCTTTCTTT
d_call: TRBD1; clone_size: -; j_call: TRBJ1-1; v_call: TRBV4-1; cdr3_aa: CASSQEQGGRAFF; cdr3_nt: TGCGCCAGCAGCCAGGAGCAGGGGGGAAGGGCTTTCTTT
d_call: -; clone_size: few; j_call: TRBJ2-1; v_call: TRBV7-2; cdr3_aa: CASSWISYEQFF; cdr3_nt: TGTGCCAGCAGCTGGATTTCCTATGAGCAGTTCTTC
d_call: -; clone_size: few; j_call: TRBJ1-2; v_call: TRBV19; cdr3_aa: CASRILRGGYTF; cdr3_nt: TGTGCCAGTAGGATCCTGAGAGGTGGCTACACCTTC
d_call: -; clone_size: -; j_call: TRBJ2-1; v_call: TRBV29-1; cdr3_aa: CSVGTESSYNEQFF; cdr3_nt: TGCAGCGTCGGCACAGAGAGCTCCTACAATGAGCAGTTCTTC
d_call: -; clone_size: -; j_call: TRBJ1-5; v_call: TRBV6-6; cdr3_aa: CASRTTRNQPQHF; cdr3_nt: TGTGCCAGCAGAACTACGCGCAATCAGCCCCAGCATTTT
d_call: -; clone_size: once; j_call: TRBJ1-2; v_call: TRBV4-3; cdr3_aa: CASSQLSGSNYGYTF; cdr3_nt: TGCGCCAGCAGCCAACTTTCAGGTTCGAACTATGGCTACACCTTC
d_call: -; clone_size: -; j_call: TRBJ2-7; v_call: TRBV30; cdr3_aa: CAWSVRAGSYEQYF; cdr3_nt: TGTGCCTGGAGTGTTAGGGCGGGGTCCTACGAGCAGTACTTC
d_call: TRBD2; clone_size: -; j_call: TRBJ2-3; v_call: TRBV5-1; cdr3_aa: CASSTSGGASLDTQYF; cdr3_nt: TGCGCCAGCTCGACTAGCGGGGGGGCGTCCTTAGATACGCAGTATTTT
d_call: TRBD1; clone_size: -; j_call: TRBJ2-1; v_call: TRBV27; cdr3_aa: CASERTGGYNEQFF; cdr3_nt: TGTGCCAGCGAGAGGACAGGGGGATACAATGAGCAGTTCTTC
d_call: -; clone_size: -; j_call: TRBJ2-7; v_call: TRBV29-1; cdr3_aa: CSVESGAGREQYF; cdr3_nt: TGCAGCGTTGAGTCAGGGGCCGGGAGGGAGCAGTACTTC
d_call: -; clone_size: -; j_call: TRBJ2-2; v_call: TRBV6-1; cdr3_aa: CAGEGPNTGELFF; cdr3_nt: TGTGCCGGAGAGGGACCGAACACCGGGGAGCTGTTTTTT
d_call: TRBD1; clone_size: -; j_call: TRBJ2-4; v_call: TRBV5-6; cdr3_aa: CASSRQGQGAYIQYF; cdr3_nt: TGTGCCAGCAGCCGACAAGGACAGGGGGCATACATTCAGTACTTC
d_call: -; clone_size: -; j_call: TRBJ1-1; v_call: TRBV6-5; cdr3_aa: CASSYSTRNTEAFF; cdr3_nt: TGTGCCAGCAGTTACTCGACCAGGAACACTGAAGCTTTCTTT
d_call: -; clone_size: -; j_call: TRBJ2-2; v_call: TRBV29-1; cdr3_aa: CSVGRPNTGELFF; cdr3_nt: TGCAGCGTTGGGCGCCCAAACACCGGGGAGCTGTTTTTT
d_call: -; clone_size: -; j_call: TRBJ2-3; v_call: TRBV5-1; cdr3_aa: CASSLGSLKTDTQYF; cdr3_nt: TGCGCCAGCAGCTTGGGCTCTCTAAAGACAGATACGCAGTATTTT
d_call: -; clone_size: few; j_call: TRBJ2-5; v_call: TRBV14; cdr3_aa: CASSQEHLLGTQYF; cdr3_nt: TGTGCCAGCAGCCAAGAACATCTCCTGGGGACCCAGTACTTC
d_call: TRBD1; clone_size: -; j_call: TRBJ1-2; v_call: TRBV9; cdr3_aa: CASSDSRQGLYGYTF; cdr3_nt: TGTGCCAGCAGCGACTCCCGACAGGGCCTCTATGGCTACACCTTC
d_call: -; clone_size: few; j_call: TRBJ2-1; v_call: TRBV5-1; cdr3_aa: CASSFIGAHEQFF; cdr3_nt: TGCGCCAGCAGCTTTATCGGGGCGCATGAGCAGTTCTTC
d_call: -; clone_size: -; j_call: TRBJ2-7; v_call: TRBV2; cdr3_aa: CASSIGSSYEQYF; cdr3_nt: TGTGCCAGCTCTATAGGAAGCTCCTACGAGCAGTACTTC
d_call: TRBD2; clone_size: few; j_call: TRBJ2-1; v_call: TRBV11-2; cdr3_aa: CASRWPGVKTAGEQFF; cdr3_nt: TGTGCCAGCAGGTGGCCGGGGGTGAAAACAGCGGGGGAGCAGTTCTTC
d_call: -; clone_size: -; j_call: TRBJ1-5; v_call: TRBV4-1; cdr3_aa: CASSQDLYQPQHF; cdr3_nt: TGCGCCAGCAGCCAAGACCTATATCAGCCCCAGCATTTT
d_call: -; clone_size: -; j_call: TRBJ1-6; v_call: TRBV9; cdr3_aa: CASSVGGFDSPLHF; cdr3_nt: TGTGCCAGCAGCGTAGGAGGGTTCGATTCACCCCTCCACTTT
d_call: -; clone_size: -; j_call: TRBJ1-1; v_call: TRBV29-1; cdr3_aa: CSAKRGDTEAFF; cdr3_nt: TGCAGCGCAAAGCGGGGAGACACTGAAGCTTTCTTT
d_call: -; clone_size: once; j_call: TRBJ1-2; v_call: TRBV29-1; cdr3_aa: CSVEKRVGYGYTF; cdr3_nt: TGCAGCGTTGAAAAAAGGGTTGGCTATGGCTACACCTTC
d_call: -; clone_size: -; j_call: TRBJ2-3; v_call: TRBV5-1; cdr3_aa: CASSLAGGTDTQYF; cdr3_nt: TGCGCCAGCAGCTTGGCAGGGGGCACAGATACGCAGTATTTT
d_call: -; clone_size: -; j_call: TRBJ1-5; v_call: TRBV30; cdr3_aa: CAWSVLPSQPQHF; cdr3_nt: TGTGCCTGGAGTGTACTCCCGTCTCAGCCCCAGCATTTT
d_call: -; clone_size: -; j_call: TRBJ2-2; v_call: TRBV19; cdr3_aa: CASRVATEAGELFF; cdr3_nt: TGTGCCAGTAGGGTAGCGACAGAAGCCGGGGAGCTGTTTTTT
d_call: -; clone_size: -; j_call: TRBJ1-4; v_call: TRBV30; cdr3_aa: CAWRGSDGVNEKLFF; cdr3_nt: TGTGCCTGGAGGGGGTCGGACGGAGTTAATGAAAAACTGTTTTTT
d_call: -; clone_size: -; j_call: TRBJ1-1; v_call: TRBV2; cdr3_aa: CASRIDWNTEAFF; cdr3_nt: TGTGCCAGCAGAATCGACTGGAACACTGAAGCTTTCTTT
d_call: -; clone_size: -; j_call: TRBJ2-5; v_call: TRBV6-6; cdr3_aa: CASSRHQETQYF; cdr3_nt: TGTGCCAGCAGCCGACATCAAGAGACCCAGTACTTC
d_call: -; clone_size: few; j_call: TRBJ2-1; v_call: TRBV30; cdr3_aa: CAWSVTTYNEQFF; cdr3_nt: TGTGCCTGGAGTGTTACGACCTACAATGAGCAGTTCTTC
d_call: -; clone_size: -; j_call: TRBJ1-2; v_call: TRBV7-2; cdr3_aa: CASSPGRENYGYTF; cdr3_nt: TGTGCCAGCAGCCCCGGCAGGGAGAACTATGGCTACACCTTC
d_call: TRBD1; clone_size: -; j_call: TRBJ2-5; v_call: TRBV5-1; cdr3_aa: CASSLDGTGEETQYF; cdr3_nt: TGCGCCAGCAGCTTGGATGGGACAGGGGAAGAGACCCAGTACTTC
d_call: -; clone_size: -; j_call: TRBJ1-1; v_call: TRBV29-1; cdr3_aa: CSVTRNTEAFF; cdr3_nt: TGCAGCGTTACCCGGAACACTGAAGCTTTCTTT
d_call: -; clone_size: -; j_call: TRBJ1-5; v_call: TRBV2; cdr3_aa: CASSDRVPGQPQHF; cdr3_nt: TGTGCCAGCAGTGATCGGGTACCGGGTCAGCCCCAGCATTTT
d_call: -; clone_size: -; j_call: TRBJ2-7; v_call: TRBV6-1; cdr3_aa: CASSPNAIYEQYF; cdr3_nt: TGTGCCAGCAGCCCCAATGCGATCTACGAGCAGTACTTC
d_call: TRBD1; clone_size: -; j_call: TRBJ1-2; v_call: TRBV30; cdr3_aa: CAWRDRSSYGYTF; cdr3_nt: TGTGCCTGGCGGGACAGAAGTAGCTATGGCTACACCTTC
d_call: -; clone_size: few; j_call: TRBJ2-7; v_call: TRBV16; cdr3_aa: CASSQRAISEQYF; cdr3_nt: TGTGCCAGCAGCCAAAGAGCGATCTCCGAGCAGTACTTC